Listed here is a single T cell receptor (beta chain). Its antigen is unknown. The record originates from a study of a mutant IDH1 vaccine in newly diagnosed glioma. Study as a whole: Initiation of the vaccine course occurred 4-6 weeks after radiotherapy alone, or alongside temozolomide cycles.

V was pared by 0 bases and J by 7 bases, with 23 bases between. Germline V gene lookup returns CDR1 SGHRS and CDR2 YFSETQ. The CDR3 consists of 17 residues. Data came from immunoSEQ multiplex PCR; TCRdb stores just in-frame clones and leaves some out. This table has tens of thousands of clones, around 86% appearing once. Time point here: week 47, end of study. In the vaccine, a single dose held 300 ug of the mutant IDH1 20-mer peptide, along with topical imiquimod. The receptor was derived from a woman aged 50 to 60 with glioma. This material consisted of PBMCs, taken from a glioma patient whose treatment included an IDH1 peptide vaccine. The chain is built from TRBV5-1 and TRBJ2-7; D ambiguous. CDR3 coding DNA: TGCGCCAGCAGCTTGGGCCCCCCCGATACACTCCTAGGTGAGCAGTACTTC. This sequence encodes CASSLGPPDTLLGEQYF.